The sequence of this T cell receptor (beta chain) was determined in a study of blood T cells in healthy people across ages. The second PCR ran roughly 6 to 11 cycles with a sample-barcoded 5' primer and J-beta primers. TCRdb recomputed calls from the 5' RACE reads with MiXCR, one row per CDR3 protein. The profile covers roughly 1,700,000 distinct CDR3 sequences, with roughly 30% appearing a single time and roughly 8.2% taken by the ten largest. CDR1 SGHTA and CDR2 FQGNSA come from the germline V gene. This CDR3 spans 14 amino acids. Between the trimmed V and J ends, which lost 3 bases and 3 bases, there was a span of 8 bases.

Sequencing was carried out using blood. The receptor's source is a woman younger than 45 in good health. The chain employs TRBV7-2 and TRBJ2-2; possibly TRBD2 for D (5 bases). The CDR3 DNA sequence: TGTGCCAGCAGCTTTAGCGATTACACCGGGGAGCTGTTTTTT. Its translation: CASSFSDYTGELFF.